This TCR beta chain was identified in a study of cytomegalovirus exposure and HLA in healthy donors. General observations from the study: Sequencing likely generated an artifact that appeared as a cluster of highly shared sequence variants. When the data were analyzed later, several of the most significant clusters appeared to be linked to common viral pathogens.

J gave up 4 bases and V 3 bases, and 12 bases lay outside the gene matches. The germline CDR1 and CDR2 sequences are SNHLY and FYNNEI. There are 16 residues in the CDR3. A word on this clone: The antigen is unknown.

The PCR made use of 60 Vbeta and 13 Jbeta primers. Generated by immunoSEQ multiplex PCR, the TCRdb table keeps only in-frame clones and is missing some. The sample lists 65,000 to 80,000 clones; around 77% were seen once. Material for sequencing was PBMCs. The clonotype comes from a woman aged 40-49 years in good health and CMV-seropositive. This sequence joins TRBV2 and TRBJ2-7; TRBD1 matches at 7 bases. The CDR3 nucleotides read TGTGCCAGCAGTGAGGCTGACAGGGCGTTCCTTTACGAGCAGTACTTC. The encoded protein is CASSEADRAFLYEQYF.